A single sample gave rise to the 28 T cell receptor beta chains below, sequenced in a study of T cell changes during pregnancy in multiple sclerosis. Assay used: immunoSEQ multiplex PCR; TCRdb lists only in-frame clones, some missing. The table shows tens of thousands of clones, with approximately 95% occurring only once. Here the sequenced sample was peripheral blood, taken in the first trimester of pregnancy. These receptors originate from a female donor with multiple sclerosis, enrolled in a pregnancy study.

As DNA, the CDR3 is TGTGCCAGCAGTTTTGTCGGGAGGGACTACAATGAGCAGTTCTTC. As protein: CASSFVGRDYNEQFF. This chain joins TRBV27 and TRBJ2-1; 8 nucleotides agree with TRBD2. Looked up from germline, CDR1 is MNHEY and CDR2 is SMNVEV (reference sequence). The V gene end was trimmed by 3 bases and the J gene end by 3 bases; junction bases not matched to a gene: 4. The length of the CDR3 is 15 residues.

CDR3 coding DNA: TGTGCCAGCGAGTACCGTGGCTACACCTTC. Its translation: CASEYRGYTF. The chain has TRBV2 and TRBJ1-2; no definite D call. Trimming took off 8 bases at V and 7 bases at J, with 8 bases between the two ends. Germline V gives CDR1 SNHLY, CDR2 FYNNEI. The CDR3 runs 10 residues.

The chain carries TRBV7-9 and TRBJ1-2; TRBD1 matches at 7 bases. From germline, CDR1 is SEHNR and CDR2 FQNEAQ (reference sequence). With V trimmed by 2 bases and J by 8 bases, 5 bases remained unmatched. The CDR3 covers 13 residues. For the CDR3, the DNA is TGTGCCAGCAGCTTAACAGGGGCTGACGGCTACACCTTC. It encodes CASSLTGADGYTF.

The rearrangement uses TRBV5-6 and TRBJ2-7; 9 nucleotides line up with TRBD2. After removal of 0 bases from V and 3 bases from J, the junction contained 1 base not matched to a gene. The CDR3 sequence is 14 residues long. Germline CDR1 and CDR2: SGHDT and YYEEEE. The CDR3 bases are TGTGCCAGCAGCTTGGGACTAGCGGACTACGAGCAGTACTTC. This gives the protein CASSLGLADYEQYF. Filled out from reference TRBV5-6 and TRBJ2-7, the complete variable domain reads DAGVTQSPTHLIKTRGQQVTLRCSPKSGHDTVSWYQQALGQGPQFIFQYYEEEERQRGNFPDRFSGHQFPNYSSELNVNALLLGDSALYLCASSLGLADYEQYFGPGTRLTVT.

This chain connects TRBV28 to TRBJ2-3, with D possibly TRBD1 on 6 matching bases. Germline CDR1 reads MDHEN; CDR2 reads SYDVKM. This CDR3 is 18 amino acids long. Trimming took 4 bases from V and 4 from J, leaving 24 bases between them. The CDR3 region is CASSSTFSYRELADTQYF. As DNA, the CDR3 is TGTGCCAGCAGTTCTACTTTCTCGTACAGGGAGTTGGCAGATACGCAGTATTTT.

The V and J genes are TRBV5-1 and TRBJ2-7; 9 bases line up with TRBD1. CDR3 length equals 15 residues. Germline V gene lookup returns CDR1 SGHRS and CDR2 YFSETQ. The V and J ends lost 5 bases and 1 base, in that order; junction bases with no gene match: 7. CDR3 residues: CASRPTGTGSYEQYF. The CDR3 DNA reads as TGCGCCAGCAGACCTACCGGGACAGGGTCCTACGAGCAGTACTTC.

The gene calls are TRBV5-5 and TRBJ2-7; TRBD2 matches at 8 bases. This CDR3 region has 16 residues. J was trimmed by 6 bases and V by 0 bases; bases with no gene match: 11. Germline-derived CDR1 and CDR2 are SGHKS and YYEKEE (reference sequence). The CDR3 reads CASSLAPQRGMGEQYF. The CDR3 DNA follows: TGTGCCAGCAGCTTGGCCCCACAGCGGGGGATGGGCGAGCAGTACTTC.

The chain employs TRBV7-6 and TRBJ1-2; 7 nucleotides align to TRBD1. The CDR3 runs 12 residues. The ends lost 4 bases at V and 8 bases at J; junction bases unmatched: 4. Germline lookup yields CDR1 SGHVS and CDR2 FNYEAQ. The CDR3: CASSSTGLGYTF. The CDR3 DNA reads TGTGCCAGCAGCTCGACAGGGTTGGGCTACACCTTC. The full variable domain, its missing parts supplied by reference TRBV7-6 and TRBJ1-2, is GAGVSQSPRYKVTKRGQDVALRCDPISGHVSLYWYRQALGQGPEFLTYFNYEAQQDKSGLPNDRFSAERPEGSISTLTIQRTEQRDSAMYRCASSSTGLGYTFGSGTRLTVV.

CDR3: CASRKGQGVLQPQHF. CDR3 nucleotide sequence: TGTGCCAGCAGGAAGGGACAGGGGGTACTTCAGCCCCAGCATTTT. V and J are TRBV2 and TRBJ1-5, with 11 bases lining up with TRBD1. CDR1 is SNHLY and CDR2 is FYNNEI in the germline V gene. Trimming removed 6 bases from V and 6 bases from J; junction bases left unmatched: 7. This CDR3 is 15 amino acids long.

This chain joins TRBV5-1 and TRBJ2-5, with D uncertain. The CDR3 runs to 13 residues. Germline CDR1 is SGHRS and CDR2 is YFSETQ. The V end lost 0 bases, the J end lost 2 bases, and 5 bases lay between the germline ends. The CDR3 DNA sequence: TGCGCCAGCAGCTTGGTTGTACAAGAGACCCAGTACTTC. This translates into CASSLVVQETQYF.

The V call is TRBV27, the J call TRBJ2-7, with TRBD2 matching 7 bases. CDR3 length equals 14 residues. Germline V gene lookup returns CDR1 MNHEY and CDR2 SMNVEV (reference sequence). J gave up 2 bases and V 2 bases, and 3 bases lay outside the gene matches. The CDR3 loop reads CASSLKGGPYEQYF. The CDR3 coding sequence is TGTGCCAGCAGTTTAAAGGGAGGGCCCTACGAGCAGTACTTC.

The rearrangement joins TRBV4-2 to TRBJ2-7; 8 positions agree with TRBD2. The V segment lost 0 bases and the J segment 2 bases; nucleotides outside the gene matches: 6. Germline-derived CDR1 and CDR2 are LGHNA and YNFKEQ. The CDR3 loop spans 16 amino acids. CDR3 region: CASSQDRASGPYEQYF. As DNA, the CDR3 is TGTGCCAGCAGCCAAGATCGGGCTAGCGGGCCCTACGAGCAGTACTTC.

This sequence joins TRBV4-1 and TRBJ2-5; a weak D match, TRBD2 (6 bases). The germline V gene has CDR1 MGHRA and CDR2 YSYEKL. The V gene lost 1 base and the J gene lost 0 bases, with 9 bases spanning the gap. The CDR3 runs to 15 residues. In DNA form, the CDR3 reads TGCGCCAGCAGCCAAGGGAGGGGCGACCAAGAGACCCAGTACTTC. It codes for CASSQGRGDQETQYF.

This clone was seen a single time. The chain has TRBV4-3 and TRBJ2-2, with TRBD1 identical over 9 bases. J was trimmed by 4 bases and V by 4 bases; bases with no gene match: 7. CDR1 LGHNA and CDR2 YSLEER come from the germline V gene. The CDR3 has 16 amino acids. As DNA, the CDR3 is TGCGCCAGCAGCCGAGGGACAGGGACGGGCACCGGGGAGCTGTTTTTT. Protein: CASSRGTGTGTGELFF.

The chain employs TRBV27 and TRBJ2-5, with D possibly TRBD2 on 5 matching bases. V was pared by 5 bases and J by 5 bases, with 18 bases between. This CDR3 spans 15 amino acids. The V gene's germline CDR1 is MNHEY and CDR2 SMNVEV (reference sequence). In DNA form, the CDR3 reads TGTGCCAGCAGTCTAAGCGGACCTCCGAGCGAGACCCAGTACTTC. Translating gives CASSLSGPPSETQYF.

The chain employs TRBV6-1 and TRBJ2-3, with TRBD2 matching over 7 bases. Germline CDR1 is MNHNS and CDR2 is SASEGT. The ends lost 2 bases at V and 2 bases at J; junction bases unmatched: 7. This CDR3 is built from 16 residues. The CDR3 sequence is CASSERGLGVTDTQYF. As DNA, the CDR3 is TGTGCCAGCAGTGAAAGAGGACTAGGGGTCACAGATACGCAGTATTTT.

This chain joins TRBV19 and TRBJ2-1; 11 nucleotides match TRBD2. CDR1 and CDR2 (germline): LNHDA, SQIVND (reference sequence). J was trimmed by 1 base and V by 2 bases; bases with no gene match: 7. CDR3 length: 18 residues. The CDR3 is CASSISSSGGPSYNEQFF. Here the CDR3 DNA reads TGTGCCAGTAGTATAAGTTCTAGCGGGGGGCCTTCCTACAATGAGCAGTTCTTC. The full variable domain, in which reference TRBV19 and TRBJ2-1 provide the parts outside the CDR3, is DGGITQSPKYLFRKEGQNVTLSCEQNLNHDAMYWYRQDPGQGLRLIYYSQIVNDFQKGDIAEGYSVSREKKESFPLTVTSAQKNPTAFYLCASSISSSGGPSYNEQFFGPGTRLTVL.

This rearrangement joins TRBV15 to TRBJ2-2; 7 positions match TRBD1. The junction had 6 bases not matched to a gene; V was cut back by 2 bases and J by 3 bases. This CDR3 spans 16 amino acids. CDR1 LNHNV and CDR2 YYDKDF come from the germline V gene (reference sequence). CDR3 sequence: CATSRTGGQYTGELFF. CDR3 DNA sequence: TGTGCCACCAGCAGAACTGGGGGACAGTACACCGGGGAGCTGTTTTTT.

This sequence joins TRBV4-3 and TRBJ1-2, with no clear D. Between the trimmed V and J ends, which lost 4 bases and 4 bases, there was a span of 10 bases. CDR1 is LGHNA and CDR2 is YSLEER in the germline V gene. This CDR3 region has 13 residues. This CDR3 reads CASSPAPGYGYTF. The DNA for the CDR3 is TGCGCCAGCAGCCCCGCACCGGGCTATGGCTACACCTTC.

This rearrangement joins TRBV11-3 to TRBJ1-5; D perhaps matches TRBD1 (6 bases). Germline V lookup: CDR1 SGHNT, CDR2 YENEEA. This CDR3 contains 14 residues. The ends were cut back, 5 bases at V and 1 base at J, with 9 bases in the middle. CDR3 in DNA: TGTGCCAGCAGCCCTGGACAGAGCAATCAGCCCCAGCATTTT. Protein sequence: CASSPGQSNQPQHF.

The chain has TRBV9 and TRBJ2-7; no definite D call. V was clipped by 0 bases and J by 10 bases, with 14 bases between them. Germline V CDR1 and CDR2: SGDLS, YYNGEE. This CDR3 is built from 13 residues. The CDR3 region has the DNA TGTGCCAGCAGCGTAGGTCCCACGGTCGAACAGTACTTC. It yields the protein CASSVGPTVEQYF.

The chain has TRBV27 and TRBJ1-3; 7 bases map to TRBD1. The J segment lost 0 bases and the V segment lost 6 bases, leaving 2 bases of the junction unmatched. The germline V gene has CDR1 MNHEY and CDR2 SMNVEV (reference sequence). This CDR3 comprises 14 residues. CDR3 in amino acids: CASRGDSSGNTIYF. CDR3 nucleotides: TGTGCCAGCAGGGGGGACAGCTCTGGAAACACCATATATTTT.

CDR3: CASSGNQGYEQYF. Here the CDR3 DNA reads TGTGCCAGCAGTGGTAATCAGGGTTACGAGCAGTACTTC. The chain recombines TRBV6-6 with TRBJ2-7, with D possibly being TRBD1 (5 bases). With 5 bases removed from V and 4 bases from J, the gap between germline ends came to 12 bases. Looked up from germline, CDR1 is MNHNY and CDR2 is SVGAGI (reference sequence). The CDR3 contains 13 residues.

Here the CDR3 reads CASSFPRGQPSHYGYTF. The DNA of the CDR3 is TGTGCCAGCAGCTTCCCCCGTGGACAACCTTCCCACTATGGCTACACCTTC. This chain uses TRBV5-6 with TRBJ1-2; a possible D gene is TRBD1 (5 bases). Germline V gene sequence: CDR1 SGHDT, CDR2 YYEEEE. This CDR3 is 17 amino acids long. V gave up 2 bases and J gave up 3 bases, with 20 bases separating them.

The V gene is TRBV19, the J gene TRBJ1-2, with 7 bases aligning to TRBD1. V lost 6 bases, J lost 6 bases, and 13 bases stayed unmatched. Germline V gene lookup returns CDR1 LNHDA and CDR2 SQIVND (reference sequence). The CDR3 is made up of 15 amino acids. CDR3 nucleotide sequence: TGTGCCAGTAGGTCTAGGGGGGCCGACAGGGATGGCTACACCTTC. The encoded protein is CASRSRGADRDGYTF.

CDR3 region: CASSSTGGTTTYEQYF. The DNA of the CDR3 is TGTGCCAGCAGTTCGACAGGGGGCACCACCACCTACGAGCAGTACTTC. V gene TRBV27 combines with J gene TRBJ2-7, with 10 nucleotides matching TRBD1. Germline lookup yields CDR1 MNHEY and CDR2 SMNVEV (reference sequence). V lost 4 bases and J lost 2; bases outside the gene matches: 8. The CDR3 runs to 16 residues.

V gene TRBV11-2 combines with J gene TRBJ2-7, with TRBD1 matching 9 bases. The CDR3 loop spans 12 amino acids. Trimming removed 5 bases from V and 7 bases from J; junction bases left unmatched: 3. Per germline, CDR1 SGHAT and CDR2 FQNNGV. The CDR3 sequence: CASSHRGPEQYF. The CDR3 DNA follows: TGTGCCAGCAGCCACAGGGGGCCGGAGCAGTACTTC.

The genes are TRBV30 and TRBJ2-3; 9 positions match TRBD2. Losses at the gene ends were 0 bases for V and 1 base for J; bases not matched to a gene: 11. Germline CDR1 GTSNPN, CDR2 SVGIG (reference sequence). The CDR3 consists of 18 residues. CDR3 in amino acids: CAWSVGLRRLAGTDTQYF. The DNA of the CDR3 is TGTGCCTGGAGTGTAGGTTTGAGACGACTAGCGGGCACAGATACGCAGTATTTT.